This T cell receptor (beta chain) was captured in a study of monozygotic twins with inflammatory bowel disease. CDR1 and CDR2 (germline): MNHEY, SMNVEV (reference sequence). The CDR3 runs 16 residues. As regards this clonotype: What it binds is unknown.

Staff drew a roughly 2.5 ml blood sample from each donor. The study, taken as a whole, reports: Researchers reported no repertoire similarity difference between concordant and discordant twins, possibly from limited power. Cells of different T cell subtypes could not be told apart.

TCRdb reworked the 5' RACE reads into one entry per CDR3 protein, no DNA. The table for this sample gives about 300,000 distinct CDR3 sequences. Sequencing used blood. The J gene is TRBJ1-2, the V gene TRBV27. The receptor comes from a human donor with ulcerative colitis or Crohn's disease, or a healthy co-twin of an affected twin (not recorded which). The CDR3 is CASRERGWDFNYGYTF.